This is a list of T cell receptor beta chains from one sample in a study of cytomegalovirus exposure and HLA in healthy donors. Data came from immunoSEQ multiplex PCR; TCRdb stores just in-frame clones and leaves some out. In the table there are about 95,000 clones, around 84% of which are singletons. Material for sequencing was PBMCs. All receptors come from a woman in her 40s in good health and CMV-seropositive. Both conserved end residues are part of each CDR3. The order of the fields is V gene, D gene, J gene, clone size, CDR3 protein, CDR3 DNA. A D gene is named only where the DNA matches it firmly. Not every row has a clone size; where given, it reads once, few, many or a size class.

>TRBV6-5|TRBD1|TRBJ1-2|NA
CASSQQGDCDYTF
TGTGCCAGCAGTCAGCAGGGGGATTGTGACTACACCTTC
>TRBV7-9|TRBD1|TRBJ1-1|NA
CASSLVGTGVPEAFF
TGTGCCAGCAGCTTAGTGGGGACAGGAGTACCTGAAGCTTTCTTT
>TRBV4-1|TRBD2|TRBJ2-1|NA
CASSQGLAGGFNEQFF
TGCGCCAGCAGCCAGGGTCTAGCGGGAGGTTTCAATGAGCAGTTCTTC
>TRBV5-1|TRBD2|TRBJ2-1|few
CASSLAYSGSFGNEQFF
TGCGCCAGCAGCTTGGCCTATAGCGGGTCCTTTGGCAATGAGCAGTTCTTC
>TRBV6-5|NA|TRBJ1-1|NA
CASSYQGDTEAFF
TGTGCCAGCAGTTATCAGGGCGATACTGAAGCTTTCTTT
>TRBV15|TRBD2|TRBJ2-3|NA
CATSRNSGSGTDTQYF
TGTGCCACCAGCAGAAATAGCGGGAGTGGAACAGATACGCAGTATTTT
>TRBV7-2|NA|TRBJ1-2|NA
CASSLEAGTNYGYTF
TGTGCCAGCAGCTTAGAGGCAGGTACCAACTATGGCTACACCTTC
>TRBV10-2|NA|TRBJ1-3|NA
CASSELDSLPGNTIYF
TGCGCCAGCAGTGAGCTAGACAGCTTACCTGGAAACACCATATATTTT
>TRBV18|TRBD2|TRBJ2-7|NA
CASSLTTSAYYEQYF
TGTGCCAGCTCCCTAACGACTAGCGCTTACTACGAGCAGTACTTC
>TRBV10-1|TRBD2|TRBJ2-7|once
CASSAGTSGYEQYF
TGCGCCAGCAGTGCCGGGACTAGCGGATACGAGCAGTACTTC
>TRBV28|NA|TRBJ2-6|NA
CASSWTDSGANVLTF
TGTGCCAGCAGTTGGACAGACTCTGGGGCCAACGTCCTGACTTTC
>TRBV15|NA|TRBJ2-7|NA
CATSRDLSRSASSYEQYF
TGTGCCACCAGCAGAGATCTGTCCCGTAGCGCGAGCTCCTACGAGCAGTACTTC
>TRBV11-3|TRBD1|TRBJ1-1|NA
CASSSRQGREAFF
TGTGCCAGCAGCTCGCGACAGGGCCGTGAAGCTTTCTTT